These 17 T cell receptor beta chains were all obtained from the same sample, sequenced in a study of cytomegalovirus exposure and HLA in healthy donors. With 60 Vbeta and 13 Jbeta primers, the PCR was carried out. Some clones are missing from TCRdb's copy, which holds only in-frame ones; the method was immunoSEQ multiplex PCR. This repertoire shows fewer than 200,000 clones, over 65% found once; its top ten account for 1.5% to 2%. Specimen: PBMCs. The source is a woman aged 30 to 39 in good health and CMV-seronegative.

The chain links TRBV9 to TRBJ2-1, with TRBD1 matching 11 bases. Germline trimming cut 0 bases from V and 8 bases from J; bases unmatched to any gene: 4. Germline CDR1 is SGDLS and CDR2 is YYNGEE. The CDR3 runs 15 residues. DNA for the CDR3: TGTGCCAGCAGCGTAGGGGGACAGGGGGGGGATGAGCAGTTCTTC. It is translated as CASSVGGQGGDEQFF.

There are a few counts of this clone. This chain uses TRBV11-2 with TRBJ1-5; D not resolved. This CDR3 is built from 13 residues. Germline V CDR1 and CDR2: SGHAT, FQNNGV. V was shortened by 3 bases and J by 7 bases, with 10 bases between the two germline ends. CDR3 DNA sequence: TGTGCCAGCAGCTTGGTTGCGGAGCAGCCCCAGCATTTT. This codes for CASSLVAEQPQHF.

The V gene is TRBV6-6, the J gene TRBJ1-1; D unresolved. The CDR3 consists of 14 residues. From germline, CDR1 is MNHNY and CDR2 SVGAGI (reference sequence). V was cut by 2 bases and J by 6 bases, with 13 bases left in between. CDR3 nucleotides: TGTGCCAGCAGTTACGAGGGAGCTGGAGCTGAAGCTTTCTTT. It yields the protein CASSYEGAGAEAFF.

V gene TRBV29-1 combines with J gene TRBJ2-5; 7 bases align to TRBD2. The CDR3 has 14 amino acids. Germline V gene sequence: CDR1 SQVTM, CDR2 ANQGSEA. With 7 bases clipped from V and 3 bases from J, the junction kept 11 bases outside the gene matches. Written as DNA, the CDR3 is TGCAGCGGGGGGGGACGCCTAGACGAAGAGACCCAGTACTTC. Translation gives CSGGGRLDEETQYF.

V usage is TRBV13 and J usage is TRBJ2-7; D possibly corresponds to TRBD1 (6 bases). Germline V gene sequence: CDR1 PRHDT, CDR2 FYEKMQ (reference sequence). There are 14 residues in the CDR3. V lost 5 bases, J lost 2 bases, and 13 bases lay in between. This CDR3 is CASSPEDRTYEQYF. In DNA, the CDR3 is TGTGCCAGCAGCCCCGAGGACAGAACCTACGAGCAGTACTTC.

Remarks on this clone: Other DNA sequences from this sample encode an identical CDR3 as well. The V and J genes are TRBV5-6 and TRBJ2-5; D is possibly TRBD2 (5 bases). Trimming left V 0 bases short and J 0 bases short, with 9 bases between. This CDR3 has 15 residues. CDR1 and CDR2 from the germline V gene are SGHDT and YYEEEE. The CDR3 sequence is CASSLAADYQETQYF. The CDR3 DNA sequence: TGTGCCAGCAGCTTGGCCGCGGACTACCAAGAGACCCAGTACTTC.

The J gene is TRBJ2-2, the V gene TRBV7-6, with TRBD2 identical over 8 bases. With 4 bases clipped from V and 5 bases from J, the junction kept 9 bases outside the gene matches. The CDR3 has 16 residues. Per the germline V gene, CDR1 is SGHVS and CDR2 is FNYEAQ. The CDR3 nucleotides are TGTGCCAGCAGCTCCCGGGCGGCGGGGGGAACCGGGGAGCTGTTTTTT. This gives the protein CASSSRAAGGTGELFF. The full variable domain, with the rest looked up from reference TRBV7-6 and TRBJ2-2, is GAGVSQSPRYKVTKRGQDVALRCDPISGHVSLYWYRQALGQGPEFLTYFNYEAQQDKSGLPNDRFSAERPEGSISTLTIQRTEQRDSAMYRCASSSRAAGGTGELFFGEGSRLTVL.

The chain's CDR3 is CASSPTGSYEQYF. The CDR3 nucleotides read TGTGCCAGCAGTCCCACAGGTTCCTACGAGCAGTACTTC. This sequence joins TRBV27 and TRBJ2-7; tentatively, D is TRBD1 (5 bases). V was shortened by 5 bases and J by 1 base, with 9 bases between the two germline ends. CDR1 is MNHEY, CDR2 SMNVEV, per germline (reference sequence). The length of the CDR3 is 13 residues.

The chain has TRBV5-5 and TRBJ1-2, with 9 positions matching TRBD1. The germline gives CDR1 SGHKS, CDR2 YYEKEE (reference sequence). V gave up 4 bases and J gave up 2 bases; unmatched junction bases: 3. The CDR3 spans 14 residues. The CDR3 sequence: CASSPGTGNYGYTF. The CDR3 DNA follows: TGTGCCAGCAGCCCGGGGACAGGGAACTATGGCTACACCTTC.

The chain has TRBV9 and TRBJ2-3, with D perhaps TRBD2 (5 bases). Between the trimmed V and J ends, which lost 0 bases and 7 bases, there was a span of 12 bases. Germline V gene data show CDR1 as SGDLS and CDR2 as YYNGEE. This CDR3 spans 14 amino acids. The CDR3 region is CASSVGPWENTQYF. CDR3 DNA sequence: TGTGCCAGCAGCGTAGGGCCTTGGGAGAATACGCAGTATTTT.

This rearrangement joins TRBV5-1 to TRBJ1-2; D ambiguous. The V gene's germline CDR1 is SGHRS and CDR2 YFSETQ. CDR3 length: 15 amino acids. The V gene lost 0 bases and the J gene lost 4 bases, with 13 bases spanning the gap. CDR3 amino acids: CASSLGTGLFYGYTF. CDR3 DNA sequence: TGCGCCAGCAGCTTGGGCACGGGTCTCTTCTATGGCTACACCTTC.

V and J are TRBV27 and TRBJ1-1; D is perhaps TRBD1 (6 bases). CDR3 length: 13 residues. The germline CDR1 and CDR2 sequences are MNHEY and SMNVEV (reference sequence). Trimming shortened V by 2 bases and J by 4 bases, and 8 bases separated the two germline ends. CDR3 in DNA: TGTGCCAGCAGTTTAGCAGGGGCCACTGAAGCTTTCTTT. Translating gives CASSLAGATEAFF.

V is TRBV2 and J is TRBJ1-2, with 10 positions matching TRBD1. The CDR3 totals 13 residues. V was pared by 7 bases and J by 8 bases, with 7 bases of the junction left unmatched. CDR1 SNHLY and CDR2 FYNNEI come from the germline V gene. CDR3 sequence: CASNRQGANGYTF. In nucleotides, the CDR3 is TGTGCCAGCAACCGACAGGGGGCAAACGGCTACACCTTC.

In its sample, this clone was seen once. The chain links TRBV7-2 to TRBJ2-1; 14 bases map to TRBD2. The ends lost 1 base at V and 8 bases at J; junction bases unmatched: 4. This CDR3 is built from 16 residues. CDR1 SGHTA and CDR2 FQGNSA come from the germline V gene. The CDR3 coding sequence is TGTGCCAGCAGCTTAGTGATGACTAGCGGGAGGGATGAGCAGTTCTTC. It is translated as CASSLVMTSGRDEQFF.

This clone appeared a few times. The chain couples TRBV5-6 to TRBJ1-2; D is ambiguous. CDR3 length: 16 residues. V was clipped by 1 base and J by 5 bases, with 18 bases between them. Germline CDR1 and CDR2: SGHDT and YYEEEE. The CDR3 region has the DNA TGTGCCAGCAGCTTGTTTGGGCAGTCAGAAATTTATGGCTACACCTTC. This sequence encodes CASSLFGQSEIYGYTF.

The CDR3 spells CASSLQAGVYNEQFF. Written as DNA, the CDR3 is TGCGCCAGCAGCTTGCAAGCGGGGGTATACAATGAGCAGTTCTTC. V and J are TRBV5-1 and TRBJ2-1; 8 nucleotides align to TRBD2. Germline values: CDR1 SGHRS, CDR2 YFSETQ. This CDR3 region has 15 residues. V trimming: 1 base; J trimming: 4 bases; junction bases outside the gene matches: 4.

The CDR3, as DNA: TGTGCCAGCAGCTTATCTATAACTCGAGACAGGGACGACGAGCAGTACTTC. Translating it yields CASSLSITRDRDDEQYF. J is TRBJ2-7 and V is TRBV7-9; the match to TRBD1 covers 7 bases. This CDR3 comprises 17 residues. Germline CDR1 is SEHNR and CDR2 is FQNEAQ (reference sequence). V shed 2 bases and J 5 bases; nucleotides not matched to a gene: 15.